The 29 T cell receptor beta chains in this list originate from one sample, sequenced in a study of blood T cell repertoires in COVID-19. Here immunoSEQ multiplex PCR was the method, and the copy in TCRdb shows in-frame clones only, minus some. The profile shows under 250,000 clones, more than 75% of them singletons. Sequencing was done on a sample of peripheral blood. These receptors all come from a woman at least 80 years old with COVID-19, enrolled during active disease.

The J gene is TRBJ2-5, the V gene TRBV18; 8 nucleotides line up with TRBD1. Germline values: CDR1 KGHSH, CDR2 LQKENI. The CDR3 contains 15 residues. Trimming at V came to 6 bases and at J to 5 bases, leaving 11 bases not matched to a gene. CDR3 DNA sequence: TGTGCCAGCTCCCAGCAGACAGGGGCTGGGGAGACCCAGTACTTC. This encodes CASSQQTGAGETQYF.

The gene calls are TRBV9 and TRBJ1-2; 9 nucleotides line up with TRBD1. The CDR3 is made up of 13 amino acids. Trimming took 6 bases from V and 6 from J; bases not matched to a gene: 6. The germline V gene has CDR1 SGDLS and CDR2 YYNGEE. The CDR3 spells CASNRDRVDGYTF. CDR3 in DNA: TGTGCCAGCAACCGGGACAGGGTCGATGGCTACACCTTC.

The V call is TRBV5-1, the J call TRBJ1-4; D is uncertain. Germline loops: CDR1 SGHRS, CDR2 YFSETQ. This CDR3 is 16 amino acids long. Trimming took off 3 bases at V and 3 bases at J, with 15 bases between the two ends. CDR3 sequence reads: CASSYSPGEANEKLFF. In nucleotides, the CDR3 is TGCGCCAGCAGCTATAGTCCGGGTGAGGCTAATGAAAAACTGTTTTTT. Supplemented by reference TRBV5-1 and TRBJ1-4, the full variable domain reads KAGVTQTPRYLIKTRGQQVTLSCSPISGHRSVSWYQQTPGQGLQFLFEYFSETQRNKGNFPGRFSGRQFSNSRSEMNVSTLELGDSALYLCASSYSPGEANEKLFFGSGTQLSVL.

V usage is TRBV7-6 and J usage is TRBJ1-1; D remains ambiguous. The CDR3 spans 13 residues. Trimming left V 0 bases short and J 7 bases short, with 9 bases between. CDR1 is SGHVS, CDR2 FNYEAQ, per germline. The CDR3 sequence: CASSLALGFEAFF. The CDR3 DNA reads TGTGCCAGCAGCTTAGCCCTCGGGTTTGAAGCTTTCTTT.

This sequence joins TRBV29-1 and TRBJ2-1; 8 nucleotides match TRBD2. This CDR3 comprises 16 residues. Germline CDR1 and CDR2: SQVTM and ANQGSEA. The junction had 12 bases not matched to a gene; V was cut back by 3 bases and J by 5 bases. CDR3 protein: CSVDPTLAGGNNEQFF. For the CDR3, the DNA is TGCAGCGTTGATCCCACTCTTGCGGGGGGAAACAATGAGCAGTTCTTC.

The chain has TRBV5-1 and TRBJ1-3, with D tentatively TRBD1 (6 bases). V was trimmed by 4 bases and J by 2 bases, leaving 10 bases between them. CDR1 is SGHRS, CDR2 YFSETQ, per germline. The CDR3 extends over 14 amino acids. The CDR3 coding sequence is TGCGCCAGCAGCCTTTCAGGGGCTGGAAACACCATATATTTT. It encodes CASSLSGAGNTIYF.

The chain carries TRBV6-4 and TRBJ1-6; 9 bases align to TRBD1. V shed 6 bases and J 10 bases; nucleotides not matched to a gene: 13. There are 16 residues in the CDR3. Germline assignment: CDR1 MRHNA and CDR2 SNTAGT. The DNA of the CDR3 is TGTGCCAGCAGCCAGTCCTCGGGACAGGGAATATCACCCCTCCACTTT. Residues: CASSQSSGQGISPLHF.

The rearrangement joins TRBV10-3 to TRBJ2-7; D gene uncertain. V was trimmed by 3 bases and J by 3 bases, leaving 6 bases between them. The germline V gene has CDR1 ENHRY and CDR2 SYGVKD. The CDR3 has 12 amino acids. This CDR3 reads CAISETGYEQYV. The CDR3 nucleotides are TGTGCCATCAGTGAAACGGGCTACGAGCAGTACGTC.

The genes are TRBV3-1 (or the pseudogene TRBV3-2) and TRBJ1-3, with D perhaps matching TRBD1 (5 bases). The germline gives CDR1 LGHDT, CDR2 YNNKEL (reference sequence). This CDR3 contains 15 residues. Trimming removed 4 bases at V and 1 base at J, with 11 bases between. The CDR3 DNA reads as TGTGCCAGCAGCCCTGGACATGGGTCTGGAAACACCATATATTTT. Translating it yields CASSPGHGSGNTIYF.

In its sample, this clone was seen once. The chain couples TRBV19 to TRBJ1-1; TRBD1 matches at 7 bases. The J segment lost 1 base and the V segment lost 6 bases, leaving 5 bases of the junction unmatched. Per germline, CDR1 LNHDA and CDR2 SQIVND (reference sequence). The CDR3 totals 14 residues. CDR3: CASRTQGENTEAFF. In DNA form, the CDR3 reads TGTGCCAGTAGGACGCAGGGGGAGAACACTGAAGCTTTCTTT. Combining the CDR3 with reference TRBV19 and TRBJ1-1 gives the whole variable domain DGGITQSPKYLFRKEGQNVTLSCEQNLNHDAMYWYRQDPGQGLRLIYYSQIVNDFQKGDIAEGYSVSREKKESFPLTVTSAQKNPTAFYLCASRTQGENTEAFFGQGTRLTVV.

The chain joins TRBV19 to TRBJ1-4, with D hard to call. CDR1 and CDR2 (germline): LNHDA, SQIVND (reference sequence). This CDR3 has 14 residues. The ends were cut back, 8 bases at V and 4 bases at J, with 14 bases in the middle. This chain's CDR3 is CASANQQINEKLFF. The CDR3 bases are TGTGCCAGTGCCAACCAACAGATTAATGAAAAACTGTTTTTT.

The genes are TRBV11-3 and TRBJ2-1; D unclear. The germline V and J ends were trimmed by 2 bases and 7 bases, with 6 bases remaining between them. Germline CDR1 SGHNT, CDR2 YENEEA. This CDR3 is built from 12 residues. The CDR3 loop is CASSLRVNEQFF. CDR3 DNA: TGTGCCAGCAGCTTAAGAGTAAATGAGCAGTTCTTC.

Concerning this clone: This CDR3 is also generated by other DNA sequences in the sample. This chain uses TRBV5-1 with TRBJ1-6; D remains ambiguous. Germline V CDR1 and CDR2: SGHRS, YFSETQ. The CDR3 loop spans 15 amino acids. V was cut by 0 bases and J by 5 bases, with 9 bases left in between. The CDR3 bases are TGCGCCAGCAGCTTGGGTAGCGGGAATAATTCACCCCTCCACTTT. Its translation is CASSLGSGNNSPLHF.

The V call is TRBV19, the J call TRBJ2-7; no clear D. The CDR3 consists of 15 residues. V shed 3 bases and J shed 2 bases, with 14 bases lying between them. Germline V CDR1 and CDR2: LNHDA, SQIVND (reference sequence). Here the CDR3 DNA reads TGTGCCAGTAGTATCGACACCAACATCCCCTACGAGCAGTACTTC. Translated: CASSIDTNIPYEQYF.

The chain joins TRBV9 to TRBJ2-2; D is possibly TRBD1 (6 bases). The germline CDR1 and CDR2 sequences are SGDLS and YYNGEE. Trimming cost V 4 bases and J 3 bases, with 13 bases left between them. This CDR3 is 15 amino acids long. This CDR3 reads CASSSGDTYTGELFF. CDR3 nucleotide sequence: TGTGCCAGCAGCTCAGGGGACACCTACACCGGGGAGCTGTTTTTT.

This chain connects TRBV5-1 to TRBJ2-3, with D possibly being TRBD2 (5 bases). CDR3 length: 15 residues. The germline gives CDR1 SGHRS, CDR2 YFSETQ. V was shortened by 0 bases and J by 3 bases, with 11 bases between the two germline ends. The DNA for the CDR3 is TGCGCCAGCAGCTTGGAGCTGGAGGTAACAGATACGCAGTATTTT. Translation gives CASSLELEVTDTQYF.

Concerning this clone itself: Other DNA sequences in this sample translate to the same CDR3. The chain uses TRBV7-2 and TRBJ1-1; D unclear. Germline V gives CDR1 SGHTA, CDR2 FQGNSA. This CDR3 comprises 14 residues. V was cut by 1 base and J by 0 bases, with 6 bases left in between. CDR3 coding DNA: TGTGCCAGCAGCTTAGGACTGTTGAACACTGAAGCTTTCTTT. Amino acid sequence: CASSLGLLNTEAFF.

This chain links TRBV5-5 with TRBJ1-4; the D gene is possibly TRBD1 (6 bases). Germline V lookup: CDR1 SGHKS, CDR2 YYEKEE (reference sequence). V lost 5 bases to trimming and J lost 7 bases, with 18 bases between them. The CDR3 is 15 residues long. CDR3 sequence reads: CASSRSGQTGEKLFF. The CDR3 DNA is TGTGCCAGCAGTCGATCCGGACAGACAGGTGAAAAACTGTTTTTT. Full variable domain (rest looked up from reference TRBV5-5 and TRBJ1-4): DAGVTQSPTHLIKTRGQQVTLRCSPISGHKSVSWYQQVLGQGPQFIFQYYEKEERGRGNFPDRFSARQFPNYSSELNVNALLLGDSALYLCASSRSGQTGEKLFFGSGTQLSVL.

The V and J genes are TRBV11-3 and TRBJ2-3; 9 bases match TRBD2. V gave up 4 bases and J gave up 2 bases; unmatched junction bases: 7. Germline V lookup: CDR1 SGHNT, CDR2 YENEEA. The CDR3 covers 16 residues. CDR3 nucleotide sequence: TGTGCCAGCAGCTCGCCCAGCGGGGGGCTCACAGATACGCAGTATTTT. Protein: CASSSPSGGLTDTQYF. Variable domain in full (rest from reference TRBV11-3 and TRBJ2-3): EAGVVQSPRYKIIEKKQPVAFWCNPISGHNTLYWYLQNLGQGPELLIRYENEEAVDDSQLPKDRFSAERLKGVDSTLKIQPAELGDSAVYLCASSSPSGGLTDTQYFGPGTRLTVL.

The CDR3 sequence is CASSYSGRKAEAFF. The CDR3 bases are TGTGCCAGCAGTTACTCGGGGAGGAAGGCTGAAGCTTTCTTT. The V gene is TRBV6-5, the J gene TRBJ1-1; D unresolved. The CDR3 runs 14 residues. The germline V gene encodes CDR1 MNHEY and CDR2 SVGAGI. Trimming left V 0 bases short and J 6 bases short, with 11 bases between.

V is TRBV5-1 and J is TRBJ2-1, with D perhaps TRBD2 (7 bases). The germline V gene encodes CDR1 SGHRS and CDR2 YFSETQ. Trimming took 0 bases from V and 16 from J, leaving 14 bases between them. This CDR3 has 12 residues. The CDR3 reads CASSLEAGAQFF. CDR3 in DNA: TGCGCCAGCAGCTTGGAGGCGGGGGCCCAATTCTTC.

The chain links TRBV10-3 to TRBJ1-1; 8 bases align to TRBD1. The CDR3 covers 15 residues. The germline V gene has CDR1 ENHRY and CDR2 SYGVKD. Trimming removed 5 bases from V and 1 base from J; junction bases left unmatched: 6. The CDR3 nucleotides read TGTGCCATCAGTTTTTCAACAGGGGGGAACACTGAAGCTTTCTTT. It specifies CAISFSTGGNTEAFF.

The rearrangement links TRBV5-4 to TRBJ2-2; D perhaps matches TRBD1 (7 bases). Germline V CDR1 and CDR2: SGHNT, YYREEE (reference sequence). With 3 bases removed from V and 1 base from J, the gap between germline ends came to 13 bases. The CDR3 runs 16 residues. The CDR3 here is CASSSAGQRNTGELFF. In DNA form, the CDR3 reads TGTGCCAGCAGCTCCGCGGGACAGAGGAACACCGGGGAGCTGTTTTTT.

The J gene is TRBJ1-2, the V gene TRBV5-1, with 10 bases that match TRBD1. CDR1 is SGHRS, CDR2 YFSETQ, per germline. The CDR3 sequence is 15 residues long. Trimming took 7 bases from V and 6 from J; bases not matched to a gene: 12. The CDR3: CASGAGTGDNHGYTF. The CDR3 nucleotides read TGCGCCAGCGGGGCCGGGACAGGGGATAATCATGGCTACACCTTC.

This chain joins TRBV5-6 and TRBJ2-6, with 12 bases that match TRBD2. V trimming: 4 bases; J trimming: 0 bases; junction bases outside the gene matches: 8. CDR1 is SGHDT and CDR2 is YYEEEE in the germline V gene. The CDR3 is 19 residues long. In nucleotides, the CDR3 is TGTGCCAGCAGCCGACTAGCGGGGGAGTTCCTCTCTGGGGCCAACGTCCTGACTTTC. It encodes CASSRLAGEFLSGANVLTF. The full variable domain, with the rest looked up from reference TRBV5-6 and TRBJ2-6, is DAGVTQSPTHLIKTRGQQVTLRCSPKSGHDTVSWYQQALGQGPQFIFQYYEEEERQRGNFPDRFSGHQFPNYSSELNVNALLLGDSALYLCASSRLAGEFLSGANVLTFGAGSRLTVL.

This chain links TRBV6-5 with TRBJ1-6; maybe TRBD1 (6 bases). Germline V gene sequence: CDR1 MNHEY, CDR2 SVGAGI. This CDR3 contains 14 residues. Trimming removed 2 bases from V and 11 bases from J, with 13 bases in between. CDR3 coding DNA: TGTGCCAGCAGTTACGTAAGGGGGACAACACCCCTCCACTTT. This translates into CASSYVRGTTPLHF.

A word on this clone: Other DNA sequences within the sample encode an identical CDR3. The V and J genes are TRBV7-2 and TRBJ1-5; 8 bases are a match to TRBD1. The trim removed 3 bases at V and 1 base at J, leaving 2 bases unmatched. Per germline, CDR1 SGHTA and CDR2 FQGNSA. This CDR3 comprises 15 residues. DNA for the CDR3: TGTGCCAGCAGCTTGGGACAGGCAAGCAATCAGCCCCAGCATTTT. It yields the protein CASSLGQASNQPQHF.

CDR3 sequence (DNA): TGCGCCAGCACCGGACTAGCGGGGGGTTACAATGAGCAGTTCTTC. Amino acids: CASTGLAGGYNEQFF. The genes are TRBV5-1 and TRBJ2-1, with 14 bases lining up with TRBD2. The CDR3 loop spans 15 amino acids. The ends lost 6 bases at V and 4 bases at J; junction bases unmatched: 3. Looked up from germline, CDR1 is SGHRS and CDR2 is YFSETQ.

V is TRBV10-3 and J is TRBJ1-1, with 8 bases fitting TRBD1. V was pared by 2 bases and J by 7 bases, with 6 bases of the junction left unmatched. The CDR3 length is 14 residues. In germline, CDR1 is ENHRY, CDR2 SYGVKD. The CDR3 loop is CAISEVAGGVEAFF. The CDR3 DNA reads TGTGCCATCAGTGAGGTGGCAGGGGGCGTTGAAGCTTTCTTT.